Detailed here is one TCR beta chain. Germline V gene lookup returns CDR1 LGHDT and CDR2 YNNKEL (reference sequence). The V gene lost 1 base and the J gene lost 5 bases, with 9 bases spanning the gap. This CDR3 is built from 13 residues. The sample belongs to a study of blood T cell repertoires in COVID-19. Study-wide context: The United States, Italy and Spain provided the acute and convalescent COVID-19 samples. PBMCs, B-cell-depleted T cells, or T cells provided the cDNA or gDNA that made up the material.

In the original workflow: Amplification of reference gene primers provided the estimated nucleated cell counts. Produced via immunoSEQ multiplex PCR; TCRdb's table is partial and in-frame only. V and J calls and clone size are copied from that table; D and trimming were computed from the DNA. Of about 210,000 clones in the sample, around 90% were seen once. The V and J genes are TRBV3-1 (or the pseudogene TRBV3-2) and TRBJ2-7; D unresolved. Input material: peripheral blood. The receptor comes from a man in his sixties or seventies with acute or convalescent COVID-19. The CDR3 spells CASSQGSLNEQYF. The CDR3 coding sequence is TGTGCCAGCAGCCAAGGTAGCTTGAACGAGCAGTACTTC.